This is a list of T cell receptor beta chains from one sample in a study of cytomegalovirus exposure and HLA in healthy donors. Data came from immunoSEQ multiplex PCR; TCRdb stores just in-frame clones and leaves some out. The sample carries more than 95,000 clones, around 82% recorded once. The sample taken for sequencing was PBMCs. The receptors stem from a female donor in good health and CMV-seronegative. Both conserved end residues are trimmed from each CDR3. D genes are given only for firm matches.

J gene	V gene	D gene	CDR3 protein
TRBJ2-6	TRBV18	TRBD1	ASSPLGTGVLSGANVLT
TRBJ1-5	TRBV10-2	.	ASSERQNQPQH
TRBJ1-4	TRBV11-2	.	ASSLRQANEKLF
TRBJ2-3	TRBV7-2	.	ASSMGTSPDTQY
TRBJ2-1	TRBV2	.	ASSGESNEQF
TRBJ1-5	TRBV28	.	ASSLAGGTIGQPQH
TRBJ2-3	TRBV18	.	ASSPPGGTQY
TRBJ2-1	TRBV18	.	ASSPSREQF
TRBJ2-1	TRBV5-1	TRBD2	ASSSGLPMTYNEQF
TRBJ2-7	TRBV4-1	TRBD1	ASSQAMPGQVYEQY
TRBJ2-5	TRBV2	TRBD1	ASSARGRETQY
TRBJ1-3	TRBV5-6	.	ASSLDGTGAAGNTIY
TRBJ1-2	TRBV27	.	ASSPTENYGYT
TRBJ2-1	TRBV5-4	TRBD2	ASSLAGGPLIYNEQF
TRBJ2-1	TRBV9	TRBD2	ASSFLAELNEQF
TRBJ2-5	TRBV7-9	.	ASSLAQAGDQETQY
TRBJ2-2	TRBV5-1	.	ASTVQGNTGELF
TRBJ2-2	TRBV6-5	TRBD1	ASSSGTGTGTGELF
TRBJ1-6	TRBV5-1	.	ASSSGLPVNSPLH
TRBJ1-4	TRBV5-1	.	ASSLAGNEKLF
TRBJ2-2	TRBV11-2	TRBD1	ASSLRRDSANTGELF
TRBJ1-1	TRBV5-1	TRBD1	ASSLPGQATEAF
TRBJ2-3	TRBV20-1	.	SAPLGNTQY
TRBJ1-1	TRBV5-8	TRBD1	ASSHRGRGTEAF
TRBJ2-1	TRBV7-8	.	ASSLPGHSNEQF
TRBJ1-1	TRBV4-2	TRBD1	ASSRSQGGTEAF
TRBJ2-3	TRBV19	.	ASSMRQNTDTQY
TRBJ1-3	TRBV2	.	ASSVEPSGNTIY
TRBJ2-2	TRBV7-6	.	ASSSGRGVTGELF
TRBJ2-7	TRBV30	.	AWSVLEDSYEQY
TRBJ2-3	TRBV2	.	ASSELAVTQY
TRBJ1-2	TRBV5-1	.	ASSLMAVDNYGYT
TRBJ1-5	TRBV6-1	.	ASSEWQGKNQPQH
TRBJ1-2	TRBV5-1	TRBD1	TSSTGGQATLYGYT
.	TRBV6-1	.	ASSETDSSYEQY
TRBJ1-1	TRBV11-2	.	ASSLIGAGKEAF
TRBJ2-1	TRBV11-2	.	ASSLEQAYNEQF
TRBJ1-1	TRBV18	TRBD1	ASSRDREFTEAF
TRBJ2-1	TRBV27	.	ASSLEALDSCNEQF
TRBJ2-7	TRBV2	TRBD2	ASSEFLAGEQY
TRBJ2-7	TRBV6-5	TRBD1	ASSSTGTGPHEQY
TRBJ1-2	TRBV30	TRBD1	AWSVTGSYGYT
TRBJ2-5	TRBV7-9	.	ASSLGARYQETQY
TRBJ2-1	TRBV5-1	.	ASSLVANNEQF
TRBJ1-2	TRBV6-1	.	ASSEFNLPGGYT